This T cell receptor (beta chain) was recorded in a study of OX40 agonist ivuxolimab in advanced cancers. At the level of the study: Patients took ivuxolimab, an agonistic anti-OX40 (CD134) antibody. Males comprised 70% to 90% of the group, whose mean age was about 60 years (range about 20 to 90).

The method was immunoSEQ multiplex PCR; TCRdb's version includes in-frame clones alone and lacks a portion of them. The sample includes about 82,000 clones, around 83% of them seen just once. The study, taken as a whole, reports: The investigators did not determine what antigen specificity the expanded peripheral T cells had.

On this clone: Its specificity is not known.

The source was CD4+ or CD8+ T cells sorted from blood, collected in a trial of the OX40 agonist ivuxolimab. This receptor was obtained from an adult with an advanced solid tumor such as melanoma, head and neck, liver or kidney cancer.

The CDR3 here is CASSVERGWTYNSPLHF. In DNA, the CDR3 is TGTGCCAGCAGCGTAGAGAGAGGGTGGACTTATAATTCACCCCTCCACTTT. The V call is TRBV9, the J call TRBJ1-6; D unresolved. The CDR3 sequence is 17 residues long. Germline V gene data show CDR1 as SGDLS and CDR2 as YYNGEE. The ends were cut back, 0 bases at V and 4 bases at J, with 14 bases in the middle.